The 12 T cell receptor beta chains reported below all come from one sample, sequenced in a study of control samples from healthy donors and cancer patients. TCRdb keeps only in-frame clones here, not all; method: immunoSEQ multiplex PCR. The sample gives about 150,000 clones, roughly 94% of which show up once; 8.5% is in the top ten. The source material was blood. These receptors were collected from a woman aged 40-49 years in good health.

The rearrangement joins TRBV6-5 to TRBJ2-3; D gene unclear. In germline, CDR1 is MNHEY, CDR2 SVGAGI. V was pared by 2 bases and J by 6 bases, with 12 bases between. The CDR3 is made up of 14 amino acids. CDR3 DNA: TGTGCCAGCAGTTACAACCCGATAGGCGATACGCAGTATTTT. It encodes CASSYNPIGDTQYF.

The rearrangement links TRBV7-9 to TRBJ1-1; D not resolved. The germline gives CDR1 SEHNR, CDR2 FQNEAQ (reference sequence). Trimming pared 5 bases from V and 1 base from J, leaving 11 bases between. This CDR3 is 14 amino acids long. CDR3 amino acids: CASSPRRANTEAFF. As DNA, the CDR3 is TGTGCCAGCAGCCCCCGACGGGCGAACACTGAAGCTTTCTTT.

V is TRBV4-3 and J is TRBJ2-5; 10 bases line up with TRBD1. The CDR3 covers 15 residues. V trimming: 3 bases; J trimming: 4 bases; junction bases outside the gene matches: 5. The germline CDR1 and CDR2 sequences are LGHNA and YSLEER. CDR3: CASSHRQGASETQYF. CDR3 DNA sequence: TGCGCCAGCAGCCACAGACAGGGGGCTTCAGAGACCCAGTACTTC.

The chain uses TRBV9 and TRBJ2-3, with 10 bases aligning to TRBD1. This CDR3 has 19 residues. Germline values: CDR1 SGDLS, CDR2 YYNGEE. Trimming removed 2 bases from V and 4 bases from J; junction bases left unmatched: 16. CDR3 protein: CASSVGLGGQGRGADTQYF. CDR3 bases: TGTGCCAGCAGCGTTGGGCTTGGGGGACAGGGGAGGGGCGCAGATACGCAGTATTTT.

V is TRBV30 and J is TRBJ1-5; no clear D. Trimming left V 1 base short and J 6 bases short, with 10 bases between. The CDR3 covers 13 residues. The germline CDR1 and CDR2 sequences are GTSNPN and SVGIG (reference sequence). CDR3 nucleotides: TGTGCCTGGAGTGGTGTAGGTGGTCAGCCCCAGCATTTT. Protein product: CAWSGVGGQPQHF.

The chain is built from TRBV5-1 and TRBJ1-1; 8 bases match TRBD1. The V gene end was trimmed by 2 bases and the J gene end by 4 bases; junction bases not matched to a gene: 4. Germline CDR1 SGHRS, CDR2 YFSETQ. The length of the CDR3 is 14 residues. As DNA, the CDR3 is TGCGCCAGCAGCTTTCTACAGGGGGGCACTGAAGCTTTCTTT. Its translation: CASSFLQGGTEAFF. Together with reference TRBV5-1 and TRBJ1-1, the CDR3 gives the full variable domain: KAGVTQTPRYLIKTRGQQVTLSCSPISGHRSVSWYQQTPGQGLQFLFEYFSETQRNKGNFPGRFSGRQFSNSRSEMNVSTLELGDSALYLCASSFLQGGTEAFFGQGTRLTVV.

The genes are TRBV7-2 and TRBJ1-3; weak D call: TRBD1 (6 bases). This CDR3 is 15 amino acids long. Per germline, CDR1 SGHTA and CDR2 FQGNSA. V was clipped by 0 bases and J by 2 bases, with 8 bases between them. For the CDR3, the DNA is TGTGCCAGCAGCTTAGCACAGGGCCCTGGAAACACCATATATTTT. Amino acid sequence: CASSLAQGPGNTIYF.

This clone was observed a few times. This chain uses TRBV9 with TRBJ1-3; D not resolved. CDR1 is SGDLS and CDR2 is YYNGEE in the germline V gene. The CDR3 contains 13 residues. Trimming took off 0 bases at V and 3 bases at J, with 4 bases between the two ends. The chain's CDR3 is CASSVANGNTIYF. The CDR3 DNA sequence: TGTGCCAGCAGCGTAGCTAATGGAAACACCATATATTTT.

The V call is TRBV4-3, the J call TRBJ1-2; tentative D call: TRBD1 (6 bases). Germline loops: CDR1 LGHNA, CDR2 YSLEER. Trimming took off 1 base at V and 4 bases at J, with 13 bases between the two ends. This CDR3 is 15 amino acids long. This CDR3 is CASSQGGRTVYGYTF. CDR3 DNA sequence: TGCGCCAGCAGCCAAGGGGGACGGACAGTCTATGGCTACACCTTC.

This chain connects TRBV7-2 to TRBJ1-3; D is perhaps TRBD1 (6 bases). The CDR3 contains 16 residues. Per germline, CDR1 SGHTA and CDR2 FQGNSA. V lost 0 bases to trimming and J lost 3 bases, with 12 bases between them. The CDR3 nucleotides are TGTGCCAGCAGCTTAGCAGGCAGGGGTGGTGGAAACACCATATATTTT. Amino acids: CASSLAGRGGGNTIYF.

CDR3 loop: CASSQEDPSQVGGYTF. The CDR3 DNA reads TGCGCCAGCAGCCAAGAGGATCCATCACAGGTTGGTGGCTACACCTTC. This chain uses TRBV4-3 with TRBJ1-2, with D possibly TRBD1 on 5 matching bases. The V gene's germline CDR1 is LGHNA and CDR2 YSLEER. Trimming removed 0 bases from V and 7 bases from J, with 18 bases in between. The CDR3 spans 16 residues.

The chain links TRBV30 to TRBJ1-2; maybe TRBD1 (5 bases). The CDR3 totals 13 residues. Germline-derived CDR1 and CDR2 are GTSNPN and SVGIG (reference sequence). Trimming removed 1 base from V and 1 base from J, with 7 bases in between. CDR3 DNA: TGTGCCTGGAGTGGACAGCTTAACTATGGCTACACCTTC. This sequence encodes CAWSGQLNYGYTF.